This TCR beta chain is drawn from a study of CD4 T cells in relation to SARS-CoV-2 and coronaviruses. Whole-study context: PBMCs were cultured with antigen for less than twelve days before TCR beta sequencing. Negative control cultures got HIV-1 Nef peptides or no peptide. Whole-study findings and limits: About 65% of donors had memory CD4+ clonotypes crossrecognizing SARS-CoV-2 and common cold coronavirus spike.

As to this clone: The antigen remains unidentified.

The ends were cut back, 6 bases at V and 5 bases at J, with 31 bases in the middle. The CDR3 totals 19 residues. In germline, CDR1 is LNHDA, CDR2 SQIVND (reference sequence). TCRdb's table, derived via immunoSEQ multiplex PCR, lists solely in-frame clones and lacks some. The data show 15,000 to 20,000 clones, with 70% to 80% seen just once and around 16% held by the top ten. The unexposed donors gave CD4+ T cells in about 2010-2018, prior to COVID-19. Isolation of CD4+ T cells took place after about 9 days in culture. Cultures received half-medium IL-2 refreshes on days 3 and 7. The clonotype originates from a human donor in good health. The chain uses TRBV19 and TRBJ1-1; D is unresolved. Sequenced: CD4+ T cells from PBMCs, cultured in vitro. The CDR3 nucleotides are TGTGCCAGTAGCCTACGGAGGGCGGGATCCTATGTTGGTCAGACTGAAGCTTTCTTT. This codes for CASSLRRAGSYVGQTEAFF.